This T cell receptor beta chain was documented in a study of cytomegalovirus exposure and HLA in healthy donors. Study-level points and caveats: Later analysis showed most CMV-associated TCR beta chains appearing HLA-restricted. Previously analyzed data showed that most TCR beta V segments were productive at a frequency of about 90% or about 30%. Researchers counted around 180 TCR beta chains as cytomegalovirus-associated. Follow-up analysis seemed to connect common viral pathogens with several of the most significant clusters identified.

PCR employed 60 Vbeta and 13 Jbeta primers. Measured with immunoSEQ multiplex PCR; TCRdb has only the in-frame clones, and not every one. There are around 100,000 clones in the sample, with about 3% held by the top ten. Comment on this clone: The target antigen is unknown.

CDR3 length equals 16 residues. Germline CDR1 reads MNHNS; CDR2 reads SASEGT. Trimming removed 0 bases from V and 7 bases from J, with 18 bases in between. The source is a man in his forties in good health and CMV-seronegative. Material for sequencing was PBMCs. The chain combines TRBV6-1 with TRBJ1-2; D unresolved. CDR3 in DNA: TGTGCCAGCAGTGAAGCCTCGGCCGGGGATGGAGCTGGCTACACCTTC. It is translated as CASSEASAGDGAGYTF.